This TCR beta chain was identified during a study of radiation and T cells in renal cell carcinoma. General observations from the study: Pretreatment tumor biopsies were lacking, so baseline clonotypes are unknown. From baseline, blood top tumor clonotypes peaked at 2 weeks post-radiation.

The method was immunoSEQ multiplex PCR; TCRdb's version includes in-frame clones alone and lacks a portion of them. This sample carries around 120,000 clones, 70% to 90% of them seen once, and the ten largest clones take less than 2.5%. With respect to this clone: Its antigen remains unidentified.

Time point: blood 2 weeks post-SBRT. Treatment meaning: 15 Gy SBRT to primary tumor, nephrectomy 4 weeks later. This renal cell carcinoma was of the clear cell type. This specimen consisted of blood, obtained from a patient whose treatment included radiotherapy and nephrectomy. This clonotype was sampled from a woman aged 55-70 years with renal cell carcinoma.

The CDR3 loop reads CASSLGFNSPLHF. CDR3 coding DNA: TGTGCCAGCAGCCTAGGATTTAATTCACCCCTCCACTTT. This chain links TRBV7-2 with TRBJ1-6; D ambiguous. Germline V gene data show CDR1 as SGHTA and CDR2 as FQGNSA. Trimming shortened V by 5 bases and J by 6 bases, and 8 bases separated the two germline ends. This CDR3 has 13 amino acids.